The 26 T cell receptor beta chains below all came from one sample that was sequenced in a study of T cells expressing NK-cell markers. TCRdb re-called the 5' RACE reads, yielding one record per CDR3 amino acid sequence without DNA. This sample lists over 150,000 distinct CDR3 sequences; its ten largest clones have over 35%. Sequencing used blood T cells: a sorted CD56 or NKG2C T cell subset, CD4+ or CD8+ T cells, or bulk PBMC T cells (not recorded which). The receptors here all came from a woman aged 45-59 years in good health.

The chain employs TRBV2 and TRBJ2-3; TCRdb's D call of TRBD1 is untestable without DNA. The CDR3 is 12 residues long. CDR1 and CDR2 from the germline V gene are SNHLY and FYNNEI. The CDR3 sequence: CASIGGPDTQYF.

The genes are TRBV20-1 and TRBJ2-3. Germline V lookup: CDR1 DFQATT, CDR2 SNEGSKA (reference sequence). CDR3 length: 13 amino acids. The CDR3 region is CSARDPRSDTQYF.

The chain combines TRBV7-9 with TRBJ2-1; TCRdb's assignment of TRBD1 cannot be checked, as there is no DNA. The CDR3 loop spans 15 amino acids. Germline V lookup: CDR1 SEHNR, CDR2 FQNEAQ (reference sequence). This CDR3 is CASSLAQGRWNEQFF.

The V and J genes are TRBV4-1 and TRBJ2-5; TCRdb outputs TRBD1, but without DNA this stays unchecked. Germline V gene data show CDR1 as MGHRA and CDR2 as YSYEKL. This CDR3 has 16 residues. The CDR3 here is CASSHLQGPEQETQYF.

This rearrangement joins TRBV13 to TRBJ1-5; TCRdb's D call of TRBD1 is untestable without DNA. This CDR3 contains 14 residues. CDR1 is PRHDT and CDR2 is FYEKMQ in the germline V gene (reference sequence). The CDR3 protein is CASSFQGSNQPQHF.

The genes are TRBV9 and TRBJ1-3; no DNA is available, so the TRBD1 call from TCRdb remains unchecked. Per germline, CDR1 SGDLS and CDR2 YYNGEE. This CDR3 comprises 15 residues. CDR3 protein: CASSAGAGTGNTIYF.

The chain carries TRBV14 and TRBJ2-5; the TCRdb D gene call, TRBD2, has no DNA to confirm it. The germline V gene encodes CDR1 SGHDN and CDR2 FVKESK. This CDR3 spans 16 amino acids. The CDR3: CASSPLAGMYQETQYF. Filled out from reference TRBV14 and TRBJ2-5, the complete variable domain reads EAGVTQFPSHSVIEKGQTVTLRCDPISGHDNLYWYRRVMGKEIKFLLHFVKESKQDESGMPNNRFLAERTGGTYSTLKVQPAELEDSGVYFCASSPLAGMYQETQYFGPGTRLLVL.

The chain uses TRBV18 and TRBJ1-5; the TCRdb call, TRBD1, lacks DNA for checking. Germline CDR1 and CDR2: KGHSH and LQKENI. The CDR3 runs to 15 residues. The CDR3 reads CASSPAPDSNQPQHF.

This chain connects TRBV6-4 to TRBJ2-1; the TCRdb call, TRBD1, lacks DNA for checking. In germline, CDR1 is MRHNA, CDR2 SNTAGT. This CDR3 is built from 16 residues. The CDR3 sequence: CASSSGTRGSYNEQFF.

This rearrangement joins TRBV30 to TRBJ2-7; TCRdb proposes TRBD2, but this gene call is untestable without DNA. Germline-derived CDR1 and CDR2 are GTSNPN and SVGIG (reference sequence). The CDR3 sequence is 12 residues long. Here the CDR3 reads CAWGLAGVEQYF.

The rearrangement joins TRBV28 to TRBJ2-5; TCRdb picks TRBD1, but there is no DNA to check that call. From germline, CDR1 is MDHEN and CDR2 SYDVKM. The CDR3 covers 14 residues. CDR3 amino acids: CASSSNRLGETQYF. The full variable domain, completed using reference TRBV28 and TRBJ2-5, is DVKVTQSSRYLVKRTGEKVFLECVQDMDHENMFWYRQDPGLGLRLIYFSYDVKMKEKGDIPEGYSVSREKKERFSLILESASTNQTSMYLCASSSNRLGETQYFGPGTRLLVL.

The rearrangement joins TRBV2 to TRBJ1-5; TCRdb returns TRBD1, unconfirmable since there is no DNA. CDR1 and CDR2 (germline): SNHLY, FYNNEI. This CDR3 region has 18 residues. The CDR3 spells CASSPTGDRIYSNQPQHF.

This rearrangement joins TRBV19 to TRBJ2-1; there is no DNA to check the TCRdb D call of TRBD2. CDR1 LNHDA and CDR2 SQIVND come from the germline V gene (reference sequence). This CDR3 region has 13 residues. CDR3 loop: CATASSSYNEQFF.

The chain recombines TRBV12-3 or TRBV12-4 with TRBJ2-4; checking the TCRdb D call of TRBD1 is not possible without DNA. CDR3 length: 14 amino acids. The CDR3 here is CASSFIGGEDIQYF.

The chain couples TRBV29-1 to TRBJ2-7; TCRdb names TRBD2, which stays unverified in the absence of DNA. The CDR3 is 14 residues long. Germline assignment: CDR1 SQVTM and CDR2 ANQGSEA. CDR3 sequence: CSVETSLSSYEQYF.

The chain's CDR3 is CASSTSGNGDTQYF. The rearrangement links TRBV10-1 to TRBJ2-3; TCRdb returns TRBD2, unconfirmable since there is no DNA. From germline, CDR1 is WNHNN and CDR2 SYGVQD (reference sequence). This CDR3 has 14 amino acids.

V usage is TRBV6-5 and J usage is TRBJ1-4; TCRdb outputs TRBD1, but without DNA this stays unchecked. CDR3 length: 18 residues. Per the germline V gene, CDR1 is MNHEY and CDR2 is SVGAGI. CDR3 amino acids: CASSSTGVEEIGSEKLFF.

The V gene is TRBV9, the J gene TRBJ1-2. CDR3 length: 14 amino acids. Looked up from germline, CDR1 is SGDLS and CDR2 is YYNGEE. The CDR3 loop is CASSQAHSNYGYTF. The complete variable domain, with remaining parts taken from reference TRBV9 and TRBJ1-2, reads DSGVTQTPKHLITATGQRVTLRCSPRSGDLSVYWYQQSLDQGLQFLIQYYNGEERAKGNILERFSAQQFPDLHSELNLSSLELGDSALYFCASSQAHSNYGYTFGSGTRLTVV.

V is TRBV6-5 and J is TRBJ1-2; TCRdb reports TRBD1, a call that lacks DNA to check it against. Per the germline V gene, CDR1 is MNHEY and CDR2 is SVGAGI. The CDR3 is 16 amino acids. This CDR3 reads CASSYSWTESNYGYTF.

The chain is built from TRBV7-9 and TRBJ2-7. The CDR3 is 12 residues long. Germline lookup yields CDR1 SEHNR and CDR2 FQNEAQ (reference sequence). The CDR3 is CASSPTASEQYF. Supplemented by reference TRBV7-9 and TRBJ2-7, the full variable domain reads DTGVSQNPRHKITKRGQNVTFRCDPISEHNRLYWYRQTLGQGPEFLTYFQNEAQLEKSRLLSDRFSAERPKGSFSTLEIQRTEQGDSAMYLCASSPTASEQYFGPGTRLTVT.

This rearrangement joins TRBV24-1 to TRBJ2-1. The length of the CDR3 is 16 residues. CDR1 and CDR2 (germline): KGHDR, SFDVKD. CDR3 residues: CATSDSYKTSYNEQFF.

The chain uses TRBV2 and TRBJ2-4; the D gene TCRdb calls, TRBD1, cannot be checked with no DNA. Germline V lookup: CDR1 SNHLY, CDR2 FYNNEI. The CDR3 runs to 17 residues. The CDR3 sequence: CASSEPDQGALENIQYF.

V is TRBV4-1 and J is TRBJ1-5; TCRdb reports TRBD1, a call that lacks DNA to check it against. From germline, CDR1 is MGHRA and CDR2 YSYEKL. CDR3 size: 12 residues. CDR3 loop: CASSPTGEKQHF.

This chain connects TRBV27 to TRBJ2-3; the TCRdb D gene call, TRBD2, has no DNA to confirm it. Germline V lookup: CDR1 MNHEY, CDR2 SMNVEV (reference sequence). This CDR3 comprises 16 residues. The CDR3 is CASRVGTSGRTDTQYF.

This chain uses TRBV6-5 with TRBJ2-3; the TRBD1 assignment by TCRdb is unverifiable without DNA. Germline-derived CDR1 and CDR2 are MNHEY and SVGAGI. This CDR3 contains 15 residues. CDR3 residues: CASIPGAYAPDTQYF.

The chain couples TRBV10-3 to TRBJ2-6; TCRdb names TRBD1, which stays unverified in the absence of DNA. The CDR3 covers 15 residues. Per germline, CDR1 ENHRY and CDR2 SYGVKD. CDR3 protein: CATWDGYSGANVLTF.